This record covers a single T cell receptor beta chain. These data belong to a study of blood T cell repertoires in COVID-19. Cohorts were based on clinical histories the participants reported. V dropped 5 bases and J dropped 7; count of bases not matched to a gene: 13. CDR3 length equals 15 residues. From germline, CDR1 is MNHEY and CDR2 SVGEGT. TCRdb keeps only in-frame clones here, not all; method: immunoSEQ multiplex PCR. The sample yields under 300,000 clones, about nine tenths seen once. The sequencing sample was made of PBMCs or T cells enriched from blood (not recorded which). The chain carries TRBV6-2 or TRBV6-3 and TRBJ2-7; 8 bases fit TRBD2. The clonotype originates from a woman in her 50s who had recovered from COVID-19. The CDR3 nucleotides are TGTGCCAGCAGTCCCCTACGGGATACGGGAGGGGAGCAGTACTTC. Translated, it gives CASSPLRDTGGEQYF.